The T cell receptor (beta chain) described here comes from a study of neurological immune-mediated disorders. Whole-study results and caveats: HTLV-1-associated myelopathy led in TCR clonal expansion, while multiple sclerosis ranked lowest, below healthy controls.

TCRdb re-analysed the 5' RACE reads in MiXCR, keeping a single row per CDR3 protein. This sample has approximately 58,000 distinct CDR3 sequences; over 9.5% occur once, and the top ten carry 1.8%. Germline CDR1 reads SGHAT; CDR2 reads FQNNGV. CDR3 size: 14 residues. The J segment lost 4 bases and the V segment lost 3 bases, leaving 3 bases of the junction unmatched. This clonotype has a count of ten or more. Its antigen is not identified. This clonotype originated in a man aged 55-75 years in good health. Source material: PBMCs. The V and J genes are TRBV11-2 and TRBJ2-7; TRBD1 agrees at 10 bases. In nucleotides, the CDR3 is TGTGCCAGCAGCTTCGGGACAGGGGCTTACGAGCAGTACTTC. This translates into CASSFGTGAYEQYF.